The 20 T cell receptor beta chains listed next were all sequenced from one sample in a study of T cells in Graves' hyperthyroidism and ophthalmopathy. Using RNA transcripts as the source, TCR beta CDR3 regions were amplified. With the HTBI primer set, the TCR CDR3 went through a first round of RT-PCR. Each CDR3 protein gets one entry after TCRdb re-called the multiplex PCR reads with MiXCR. The data contain some 300,000 distinct CDR3 sequences, about 15% of them singletons. The sequencing input was blood. Source of these receptors: a man younger than 40 with Graves' hyperthyroidism.

This chain uses TRBV19 with TRBJ2-7; D possibly corresponds to TRBD1 (6 bases). Trimming removed 5 bases at V and 0 bases at J, with 14 bases between. CDR1 and CDR2 (germline): LNHDA, SQIVND (reference sequence). The CDR3 covers 15 residues. CDR3 sequence: CASSESRGSSYEQYF. For the CDR3, the DNA is TGTGCCAGTAGTGAATCAAGGGGGAGCTCCTACGAGCAGTACTTC.

This clonotype was detected many times. The chain uses TRBV6-1 and TRBJ2-7; D call uncertain. The CDR3 has 13 residues. The germline gives CDR1 MNHNS, CDR2 SASEGT. CDR3 bases: TGTTCCTCGGGCGCCGACACATCCTACGAGCAGTACTTC. Translation gives CSSGADTSYEQYF.

Ten or more counts support this clonotype. The genes are TRBV12-3 or TRBV12-4 and TRBJ1-1; D is undetermined. V lost 0 bases and J 4 bases, leaving 9 bases between the germline ends. The CDR3 has 14 amino acids. CDR3 sequence (DNA): TGTGCCAGCAGTTTAGCAGGAGGTTTCACTGAAGCTTTCTTT. It encodes CASSLAGGFTEAFF.

V gene TRBV20-1 combines with J gene TRBJ2-7; D gene ambiguous. The CDR3 covers 13 residues. The V gene lost 6 bases and the J gene lost 0 bases, with 12 bases spanning the gap. Germline V gene data show CDR1 as DFQATT and CDR2 as SNEGSKA (reference sequence). CDR3 region: CSARGSYSYEQYF. CDR3 sequence (DNA): TGCAGTGCCCGAGGCAGCTACTCCTACGAGCAGTACTTC.

The chain recombines TRBV27 with TRBJ2-7, with D possibly matching TRBD2 (5 bases). The ends were cut back, 11 bases at V and 6 bases at J, with 20 bases in the middle. The CDR3 has 13 amino acids. The V gene's germline CDR1 is MNHEY and CDR2 SMNVEV (reference sequence). This CDR3 reads CASKEAASFEQYF. The CDR3 bases are TGTGCCTCCAAGGAGGCAGCCTCATTCGAGCAGTACTTC.

This clonotype turned up a few times. This chain uses TRBV29-1 with TRBJ2-1, with D possibly being TRBD1 or TRBD2 (5 bases each). The CDR3 covers 13 residues. Germline V gives CDR1 SQVTM, CDR2 ANQGSEA. Trimming shortened V by 7 bases and J by 6 bases, and 16 bases separated the two germline ends. CDR3 region: CSGRTGLTNEQFF. DNA of the CDR3: TGCAGCGGACGAACGGGGCTTACCAATGAGCAGTTCTTC.

The chain employs TRBV29-1 and TRBJ1-1; 7 positions match TRBD1. Trimming removed 7 bases from V and 7 bases from J; junction bases left unmatched: 9. The germline CDR1 and CDR2 sequences are SQVTM and ANQGSEA. The length of the CDR3 is 12 residues. The CDR3 spells CSAEGGGLEAFF. The CDR3 DNA reads TGCAGCGCCGAGGGAGGGGGCCTTGAAGCTTTCTTT.

This clonotype was counted a few times. The chain uses TRBV7-8 and TRBJ1-1; TRBD1 matches at 9 bases. V dropped 3 bases and J dropped 1; count of bases not matched to a gene: 3. From germline, CDR1 is SGHVS and CDR2 FQNEAQ. The length of the CDR3 is 15 residues. CDR3 DNA sequence: TGTGCCAGCAGCTTGGGACAGGGTGGGAACACTGAAGCTTTCTTT. Protein: CASSLGQGGNTEAFF.

This clonotype has more than one count but fewer than ten. The V gene is TRBV28, the J gene TRBJ2-1, with D uncertain. V shed 5 bases and J shed 3 bases, with 29 bases lying between them. CDR3 size: 20 residues. Per the germline V gene, CDR1 is MDHEN and CDR2 is SYDVKM. The CDR3, as DNA: TGTGCCAGCAGTCCCCCCCCTTATTACGACCCCCGGGCTCACTACAATGAGCAGTTCTTC. Its protein is CASSPPPYYDPRAHYNEQFF.

At least ten counts were recorded for this clonotype. The chain is built from TRBV6-1 and TRBJ1-1; the D is unclear. The CDR3 runs to 14 residues. V lost 7 bases and J lost 4, with 16 bases in between. Germline CDR1 MNHNS, CDR2 SASEGT. Here the CDR3 reads CASIGRARGTEAFF. CDR3 DNA: TGTGCCAGCATAGGGAGGGCGCGGGGCACTGAAGCTTTCTTT.

This clonotype has a count of ten or more. The chain couples TRBV3-1 to TRBJ2-7, with 7 bases that match TRBD1. Germline values: CDR1 LGHDT, CDR2 YNNKEL (reference sequence). With 6 bases clipped from V and 4 bases from J, the junction kept 0 bases outside the gene matches. The CDR3 runs 11 residues. The CDR3 DNA reads TGTGCCAGCAGACAGGGGTACGAGCAGTACTTC. It translates to CASRQGYEQYF.

This clonotype has ten or more counts. CDR3 in DNA: TGCGCCAGCAGCTTGGACCGTCCCGGGAGGTCCTACGAGCAGTACTTC. Translation gives CASSLDRPGRSYEQYF. This chain links TRBV5-1 with TRBJ2-7, with 7 bases identical to TRBD2. V trimming: 0 bases; J trimming: 1 base; junction bases outside the gene matches: 7. The V gene's germline CDR1 is SGHRS and CDR2 YFSETQ. The CDR3 totals 16 residues.

This clonotype was observed many times. The rearrangement joins TRBV28 to TRBJ2-1, with D tentatively TRBD1 or TRBD2 (5 bases each). V was clipped by 2 bases and J by 8 bases, with 16 bases between them. The germline V gene has CDR1 MDHEN and CDR2 SYDVKM. The CDR3 is 15 amino acids. CDR3 in DNA: TGTGCCAGCAGTTTAGGGACCACCTCATCCCATGAGCAGTTCTTC. As protein: CASSLGTTSSHEQFF.

The chain is built from TRBV5-1 and TRBJ2-3; the D gene could be TRBD1 or TRBD2 (5 bases each). V gave up 0 bases and J gave up 4 bases, with 18 bases separating them. The CDR3 spans 17 residues. The germline V gene has CDR1 SGHRS and CDR2 YFSETQ. The CDR3 sequence is CASSLVPGPGTADTQYF. Here the CDR3 DNA reads TGCGCCAGCAGCTTGGTTCCGGGACCCGGTACGGCAGATACGCAGTATTTT. The full variable domain, its missing parts supplied by reference TRBV5-1 and TRBJ2-3, is KAGVTQTPRYLIKTRGQQVTLSCSPISGHRSVSWYQQTPGQGLQFLFEYFSETQRNKGNFPGRFSGRQFSNSRSEMNVSTLELGDSALYLCASSLVPGPGTADTQYFGPGTRLTVL.

Remarks on this clonotype: A much larger clone sits a single nucleotide away, making a read error possible. J is TRBJ2-3 and V is TRBV20-1; 10 nucleotides align to TRBD1. This CDR3 has 14 residues. CDR1 DFQATT and CDR2 SNEGSKA come from the germline V gene (reference sequence). V was pared by 4 bases and J by 7 bases, with 8 bases of the junction left unmatched. Here the CDR3 DNA reads TGCAGTGCTACGTCCGGGACAGGGGCATATACGCAGTATTTT. As protein: CSATSGTGAYTQYF.

A remark on this clonotype: A much larger clone lies one base from this, so it may be a read error. This rearrangement joins TRBV7-9 to TRBJ2-2; D is ambiguous. Trimming cost V 8 bases and J 1 base, with 8 bases left between them. This CDR3 contains 13 residues. The germline V gene has CDR1 SEHNR and CDR2 FQNEAQ (reference sequence). CDR3: CASVGRNTGELFF. In DNA form, the CDR3 reads TGTGCCAGCGTCGGACGGAACACCGGGGAGCTGTTTTTT.

The sample holds a few counts of this clonotype. The chain combines TRBV5-1 with TRBJ1-4, with TRBD1 matching over 7 bases. Germline CDR1 is SGHRS and CDR2 is YFSETQ. J was trimmed by 5 bases and V by 7 bases; bases with no gene match: 5. This CDR3 region has 13 residues. CDR3 in DNA: TGCGCCAGCGCCGGGACAGAAAATGAAAAACTGTTTTTT. This encodes CASAGTENEKLFF.

This clonotype came up a few times. The chain joins TRBV6-1 to TRBJ1-1; D not certain. Germline CDR1 reads MNHNS; CDR2 reads SASEGT. Deletions cut 7 bases from V and 1 base from J, with 13 bases between. The length of the CDR3 is 14 residues. The chain's CDR3 is CASISGGSNTEAFF. In nucleotides, the CDR3 is TGTGCCAGCATTTCAGGCGGTTCGAACACTGAAGCTTTCTTT.

The chain combines TRBV6-1 with TRBJ1-1; D not certain. V gave up 3 bases and J gave up 1 base, with 15 bases separating them. CDR1 is MNHNS, CDR2 SASEGT, per germline. The CDR3 covers 16 residues. CDR3 in amino acids: CASSDDITARNTEAFF. The CDR3 nucleotides read TGTGCCAGCAGTGATGATATAACGGCACGGAACACTGAAGCTTTCTTT.

J is TRBJ2-3 and V is TRBV5-1; 9 positions match TRBD2. Germline lookup yields CDR1 SGHRS and CDR2 YFSETQ. The CDR3 loop spans 19 amino acids. V lost 2 bases, J lost 4 bases, and 17 bases stayed unmatched. CDR3: CASSFAASGTGSPPDTQYF. In DNA, the CDR3 is TGCGCCAGCAGCTTCGCGGCTAGCGGGACGGGATCCCCACCAGATACGCAGTATTTT.